This TCR beta chain is from a study of identical twins. In its sample, this clonotype was seen many times. TCRdb used MiXCR to reprocess the 5' RACE reads, holding one entry per CDR3 protein. Of under 300,000 distinct CDR3 sequences listed, 6% to 7% are singletons. These data also featured in a second study, about T cells expressing NK-cell markers. As reported in that work: The share of CD8+ T cells held by dominant NKG2C+ clonotypes was 1.0-7.0% in roughly 6 donors. Researchers report these clonotypes also headed the CD3+CD56-NKG2C+ fraction in four donors. Clones of NKG2C+ T cells that had expanded were of unclear HCMV specificity.

The clonotype was recovered from a woman aged 18-29 years in good health. Sequenced: CD8+ T cells sorted from blood.

The CDR3 protein is CASSLIDGAGTGELFF. The CDR3 nucleotides are TGCGCCAGCAGCCTCATTGACGGGGCGGGTACCGGGGAGCTGTTTTTT. The chain uses TRBV4-1 and TRBJ2-2, with D possibly being TRBD1 or TRBD2 (5 bases each). CDR1 MGHRA and CDR2 YSYEKL come from the germline V gene. The CDR3 consists of 16 residues. Trimming took off 4 bases at V and 5 bases at J, with 17 bases between the two ends.